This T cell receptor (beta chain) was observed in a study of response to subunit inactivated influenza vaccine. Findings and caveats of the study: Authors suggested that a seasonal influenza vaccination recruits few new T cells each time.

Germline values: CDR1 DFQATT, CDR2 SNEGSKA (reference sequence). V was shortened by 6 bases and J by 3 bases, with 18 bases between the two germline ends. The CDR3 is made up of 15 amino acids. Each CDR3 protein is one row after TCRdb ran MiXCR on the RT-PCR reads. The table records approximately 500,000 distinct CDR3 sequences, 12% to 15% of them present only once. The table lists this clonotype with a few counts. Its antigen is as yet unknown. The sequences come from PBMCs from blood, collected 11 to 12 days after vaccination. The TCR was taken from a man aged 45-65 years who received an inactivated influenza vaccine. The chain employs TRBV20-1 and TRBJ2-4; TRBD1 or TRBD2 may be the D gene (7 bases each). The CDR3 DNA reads TGCAGTGCCAGCGGGGACAGAACCTACAAAAACATTCAGTACTTC. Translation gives CSASGDRTYKNIQYF.